This TCR beta chain derives from a study of T cell responses to AZD1222 COVID-19 vaccine. Regarding the study as a whole: White British donors predominated, females outnumbered males, and clonal diversity was possibly underestimated. Once two AZD1222 doses were given, Spike-specific TCR breadth and depth went up. A reported finding is that nearly half of spike-specific TCRs target unmutated variant regions. Distributed over spike, vaccine-associated CD4 TCRs predominated at 160-218 and 743-854.

As for this clone: No antigen is known for it.

The method was immunoSEQ multiplex PCR; TCRdb's version includes in-frame clones alone and lacks a portion of them. The table includes roughly 80,000 clones, roughly 90% detected once. V gave up 6 bases and J gave up 2 bases, with 12 bases separating them. Per germline, CDR1 SGHDT and CDR2 YYEEEE. This CDR3 contains 14 residues. Here the sequenced sample was peripheral blood, taken on day 0 of MenACWY control vaccination. The receptor's source is an adult in good health. The chain carries TRBV5-6 and TRBJ1-5; D is unresolved. The CDR3 nucleotides read TGTGCCAGCACGCTTCTAGGGCGCAATCAGCCCCAGCATTTT. This sequence encodes CASTLLGRNQPQHF.